This passage covers 21 T cell receptor beta chains from one sample sequenced in a study of OX40 agonist ivuxolimab in advanced cancers. Sequencing used immunoSEQ multiplex PCR; TCRdb keeps in-frame clones, though not all of them. The table lists some 83,000 clones, 86% of them singletons. Sequencing used CD4+ or CD8+ T cells sorted from blood, obtained in a trial of the OX40 agonist ivuxolimab. These receptors all stem from an adult with an advanced solid tumor such as melanoma, head and neck, liver or kidney cancer.

The gene calls are TRBV5-1 and TRBJ1-1; D call uncertain. V shed 4 bases and J shed 0 bases, with 10 bases lying between them. Per the germline V gene, CDR1 is SGHRS and CDR2 is YFSETQ. The CDR3 totals 14 residues. CDR3 coding DNA: TGCGCCAGCAGCCCCATGGCATTGAACACTGAAGCTTTCTTT. This encodes CASSPMALNTEAFF.

This chain joins TRBV7-6 and TRBJ1-1, with a tentative D call TRBD1 (5 bases). Germline V CDR1 and CDR2: SGHVS, FNYEAQ. The length of the CDR3 is 14 residues. The V end lost 5 bases, the J end lost 4 bases, and 14 bases lay between the germline ends. CDR3 in amino acids: CASSITQGATEAFF. The CDR3 DNA is TGTGCCAGCAGCATAACTCAGGGAGCCACTGAAGCTTTCTTT.

The chain recombines TRBV30 with TRBJ1-4; TRBD1 is a possible D gene (5 bases). V was shortened by 5 bases and J by 7 bases, with 11 bases between the two germline ends. CDR1 is GTSNPN and CDR2 is SVGIG in the germline V gene (reference sequence). The CDR3 has 12 residues. The CDR3: CAWGFGGEKLFF. In nucleotides, the CDR3 is TGTGCCTGGGGGTTTGGGGGTGAAAAACTGTTTTTT.

This clone has more than one count but fewer than ten. V gene TRBV9 combines with J gene TRBJ1-1; TRBD1 agrees at 8 bases. The V gene end was trimmed by 4 bases and the J gene end by 8 bases; junction bases not matched to a gene: 7. The CDR3 is 13 amino acids. In germline, CDR1 is SGDLS, CDR2 YYNGEE. In DNA, the CDR3 is TGTGCCAGCAGCCTACGAGGACAGGGAGAAGCTTTCTTT. Amino acids: CASSLRGQGEAFF.

This clone was recorded only once. This chain joins TRBV5-1 and TRBJ2-7; D call uncertain. Germline CDR1 and CDR2: SGHRS and YFSETQ. The ends were cut back, 0 bases at V and 5 bases at J, with 6 bases in the middle. CDR3 length: 12 amino acids. The CDR3: CASSLVQDEQYF. The CDR3 DNA reads as TGCGCCAGCAGCTTGGTTCAGGACGAGCAGTACTTC.

The V gene is TRBV9, the J gene TRBJ1-2; D is unresolved. In germline, CDR1 is SGDLS, CDR2 YYNGEE. This CDR3 region has 13 residues. The V gene lost 7 bases and the J gene lost 4 bases, with 14 bases spanning the gap. The CDR3 is CASSFEGGYGYTF. For the CDR3, the DNA is TGTGCCAGCTCTTTCGAGGGCGGCTATGGCTACACCTTC. The whole variable domain, remainder taken from reference TRBV9 and TRBJ1-2, is DSGVTQTPKHLITATGQRVTLRCSPRSGDLSVYWYQQSLDQGLQFLIQYYNGEERAKGNILERFSAQQFPDLHSELNLSSLELGDSALYFCASSFEGGYGYTFGSGTRLTVV.

The sample holds a few counts of this clone. The chain combines TRBV7-9 with TRBJ2-3; no definite D call. Germline values: CDR1 SEHNR, CDR2 FQNEAQ (reference sequence). The V end lost 10 bases, the J end lost 1 base, and 21 bases lay between the germline ends. This CDR3 has 16 residues. The CDR3 DNA is TGTGCCAACACTGAAATAGTCTCCACCGGCACAGATACGCAGTATTTT. The encoded protein is CANTEIVSTGTDTQYF. The whole variable domain, remainder taken from reference TRBV7-9 and TRBJ2-3, is DTGVSQNPRHKITKRGQNVTFRCDPISEHNRLYWYRQTLGQGPEFLTYFQNEAQLEKSRLLSDRFSAERPKGSFSTLEIQRTEQGDSAMYLCANTEIVSTGTDTQYFGPGTRLTVL.

The chain has TRBV29-1 and TRBJ1-3, with D perhaps matching TRBD1 (6 bases). CDR1 is SQVTM and CDR2 is ANQGSEA in the germline V gene. Trimming removed 2 bases at V and 4 bases at J, with 12 bases between. This CDR3 comprises 14 residues. CDR3 loop: CSVELSTGGNTIYF. In nucleotides, the CDR3 is TGCAGCGTTGAATTATCGACAGGCGGAAACACCATATATTTT.

This rearrangement joins TRBV9 to TRBJ2-3; 9 positions agree with TRBD1. The CDR3 length is 15 residues. The V and J ends lost 4 bases and 5 bases, in that order; junction bases with no gene match: 8. CDR1 and CDR2 (germline): SGDLS, YYNGEE. This CDR3 reads CASSLGQGTEDTQYF. CDR3 DNA sequence: TGTGCCAGCAGCTTGGGACAGGGTACAGAAGATACGCAGTATTTT.

The chain couples TRBV7-2 to TRBJ2-1; TRBD2 might be the D (6 bases). V lost 5 bases and J 7 bases, leaving 21 bases between the germline ends. Looked up from germline, CDR1 is SGHTA and CDR2 is FQGNSA. This CDR3 has 16 amino acids. CDR3 protein: CASSPGVAGFSNEQFF. In DNA form, the CDR3 reads TGTGCCAGCAGCCCCGGGGTGGCGGGATTTTCAAATGAGCAGTTCTTC.

The V call is TRBV7-2, the J call TRBJ2-2; TRBD2 agrees at 8 bases. Germline V gene sequence: CDR1 SGHTA, CDR2 FQGNSA. The CDR3 is 16 amino acids. Losses at the gene ends were 1 base for V and 5 bases for J; bases not matched to a gene: 6. This CDR3 is CASSLGSGRITGELFF. DNA of the CDR3: TGTGCCAGCAGCTTAGGGAGCGGGAGAATTACCGGGGAGCTGTTTTTT.

V is TRBV7-9 and J is TRBJ2-2; D is undetermined. Trimming took 4 bases from V and 1 from J, leaving 4 bases between them. The CDR3 extends over 13 amino acids. Germline assignment: CDR1 SEHNR and CDR2 FQNEAQ (reference sequence). CDR3 residues: CASSWMNTGELFF. The CDR3 DNA follows: TGTGCCAGCAGCTGGATGAACACCGGGGAGCTGTTTTTT. The variable domain in full, completed from reference TRBV7-9 and TRBJ2-2, reads DTGVSQNPRHKITKRGQNVTFRCDPISEHNRLYWYRQTLGQGPEFLTYFQNEAQLEKSRLLSDRFSAERPKGSFSTLEIQRTEQGDSAMYLCASSWMNTGELFFGEGSRLTVL.

The chain uses TRBV7-9 and TRBJ1-2, with D tentatively TRBD1 (6 bases). Deletions cut 5 bases from V and 2 bases from J, with 12 bases between. The CDR3 is 14 residues long. Per the germline V gene, CDR1 is SEHNR and CDR2 is FQNEAQ (reference sequence). The CDR3 is CASSTSGVNYGYTF. For the CDR3, the DNA is TGTGCCAGCAGCACCTCAGGGGTGAACTATGGCTACACCTTC.

This chain connects TRBV11-2 to TRBJ2-5; D is possibly TRBD1 (5 bases). V dropped 5 bases and J dropped 7 bases, with 14 bases sitting between them. Germline CDR1 is SGHAT and CDR2 is FQNNGV. This CDR3 has 13 residues. The CDR3 reads CASSIQDSGTQYF. The CDR3, as DNA: TGTGCCAGCAGCATACAGGATAGTGGGACCCAGTACTTC.

This chain links TRBV6-6 with TRBJ1-6, with no clear D. Trimming shortened V by 10 bases and J by 8 bases, and 15 bases separated the two germline ends. The CDR3 length is 13 residues. Germline V gene sequence: CDR1 MNHNY, CDR2 SVGAGI (reference sequence). Here the CDR3 DNA reads TGTGCCACCCTCCGAAGTGAAGATTCACCCCTCCACTTT. It translates to CATLRSEDSPLHF.

The chain links TRBV19 to TRBJ1-2; no reliable D call. Between the trimmed V and J ends, which lost 6 bases and 7 bases, there was a span of 12 bases. The CDR3 consists of 12 residues. Germline CDR1 and CDR2: LNHDA and SQIVND (reference sequence). CDR3: CASRETESGYTF. The CDR3 bases are TGTGCCAGTAGGGAGACGGAATCTGGCTACACCTTC.

This clone is a singleton in its sample. The chain has TRBV25-1 and TRBJ1-2; no clear D gene. This CDR3 is built from 11 residues. Germline CDR1 reads MGHDK; CDR2 reads SYGVNS. V shed 2 bases and J shed 10 bases, with 8 bases lying between them. The CDR3 sequence: CASSEEFLYTF. The CDR3 DNA sequence: TGTGCCAGCAGTGAAGAGTTCCTCTACACCTTC.

This clone was detected only a few times. This chain connects TRBV5-1 to TRBJ2-7; 9 bases match TRBD2. The ends lost 4 bases at V and 7 bases at J; junction bases unmatched: 15. The CDR3 is 16 residues long. Germline loops: CDR1 SGHRS, CDR2 YFSETQ. CDR3 nucleotide sequence: TGCGCCAGCAGCGTGGCAGTAGCGGGAGCTTCTCGGGAGCAGTACTTC. Protein: CASSVAVAGASREQYF.

This clone was recorded a few times. The chain combines TRBV14 with TRBJ1-1; D is unresolved. Trimming shortened V by 4 bases and J by 4 bases, and 10 bases separated the two germline ends. The length of the CDR3 is 13 residues. Looked up from germline, CDR1 is SGHDN and CDR2 is FVKESK. CDR3 residues: CASSPSWRTEAFF. The CDR3 DNA is TGTGCCAGCAGCCCTTCTTGGCGCACTGAAGCTTTCTTT.

The chain combines TRBV7-2 with TRBJ2-3; no clear D gene. CDR3 length: 11 residues. V lost 3 bases and J 5 bases, leaving 3 bases between the germline ends. Germline V gene sequence: CDR1 SGHTA, CDR2 FQGNSA. The CDR3 coding sequence is TGTGCCAGCAGCTTTAGAGATACGCAGTATTTT. The encoded protein is CASSFRDTQYF.

This clone was recorded a few times. The chain joins TRBV29-1 to TRBJ2-7; 9 bases line up with TRBD1. Germline CDR1 SQVTM, CDR2 ANQGSEA. V lost 6 bases, J lost 4 bases, and 7 bases stayed unmatched. This CDR3 spans 13 amino acids. The CDR3 is CSVETGGLYEQYF. The CDR3, as DNA: TGCAGCGTAGAGACAGGGGGTTTGTACGAGCAGTACTTC.